This T cell receptor (beta chain) was recovered during a study of blood T cell repertoires in COVID-19. Germline V lookup: CDR1 ENHRY, CDR2 SYGVKD. The CDR3 is made up of 14 amino acids. Trimming took off 9 bases at V and 0 bases at J, with 12 bases between the two ends. How the authors handled the data: Estimation of nucleated cell counts was performed using reference gene primer amplification. Sequencing was performed with immunoSEQ multiplex PCR; in TCRdb, only in-frame clones are kept and a portion is missing. Clone size and V and J calls were adopted from that table, with D and trimming inferred from the DNA. This sample carries 90,000 to 95,000 clones, about 91% of them seen once, and the ten largest clones take 7.5% to 10%.

This clonotype originated in a woman between 65 and 79 years old with acute or convalescent COVID-19. The gene calls are TRBV10-3 and TRBJ1-3; unclear D gene. Sequencing input: peripheral blood. CDR3 nucleotides: TGTGCCATAAGAACCGGGGTCTCTGGAAACACCATATATTTT. Its protein is CAIRTGVSGNTIYF.